The source of this TCR beta chain is a study of shared clonotypes between healthy human individuals. Findings and caveats of the study: Though the depth was large, rarefaction showed that sorted-subset sequencing was incomplete.

Study processing details: Because ImmunoSEQ provided only junction sequences with no quality scores, the filtering differed. Only in-frame clones appear in the TCRdb table, and some are missing; sequencing was by immunoSEQ multiplex PCR. That table is the source of V, J and clone size, and D and trimming were worked out from the DNA. Of approximately 620,000 clones listed, almost 97% are singletons. As concerns this clone: Its matching antigen is unknown.

The source material was naive CD4+ T cells sorted from blood. Stated subset: CD45RA+ positively selected. This receptor was obtained from a woman aged 25-40 years in good health.

The CDR3: CATSRDQWVKGYNQPQHF. Here the CDR3 DNA reads TGTGCCACCAGCAGAGATCAGTGGGTGAAGGGGTACAATCAGCCCCAGCATTTT. This sequence joins TRBV15 and TRBJ1-5, with D perhaps TRBD1 (5 bases). The CDR3 consists of 18 residues. Trimming pared 0 bases from V and 3 bases from J, leaving 18 bases between. Germline CDR1 is LNHNV and CDR2 is YYDKDF (reference sequence).